The rows below give T cell receptor beta chains drawn from one sample of a study of blood T cells in healthy people across ages. In TCRdb, the 5' RACE reads were re-called with MiXCR into one record per CDR3 protein. The sample consists of approximately 800,000 distinct CDR3 sequences, approximately 35% of them appearing once. Sequencing used blood. The receptors were gathered from a man younger than 30 in good health. The CDR3 runs from the conserved cysteine through the conserved F or W. Each record gives: clone size, J gene, D gene, V gene, CDR3 DNA, CDR3 protein. The D gene is left open where the match is weak. A row's size may be missing; if present it is once, few, many or a size class.

>-|TRBJ1-3|TRBD1|TRBV12-3/TRBV12-4
TGTGCCAGCAACCGGGACAGGGCTGGAAACACCATATATTTT
CASNRDRAGNTIYF
>-|TRBJ2-3|TRBD2|TRBV6-6
TGTGCCAGCAGTTCCCGGACTAGCGGGGGGGCCGATACGCAGTATTTT
CASSSRTSGGADTQYF
>-|TRBJ2-7|-|TRBV20-1
TGCAGTGCTATAGATCACCAGGGACACTACGAGCAGTACTTC
CSAIDHQGHYEQYF
>many|TRBJ2-5|TRBD2|TRBV15
TGTGCCACCGATCCGGGAGGAGGGACCCAGTACTTC
CATDPGGGTQYF
>few|TRBJ2-1|-|TRBV10-3
TGTGCCATCAGTGACTCCGGGACCGCTCACTACAATGAGCAGTTCTTC
CAISDSGTAHYNEQFF
>-|TRBJ2-1|TRBD2|TRBV7-2
TGTGCCAGCAGCAGGACGGGGGGGGCCTACAATGAGCAGTTCTTC
CASSRTGGAYNEQFF
>-|TRBJ2-3|-|TRBV3-1
TGTGCCAGCAGCCAACGGAGGTGGACAAGCACAGATACGCAGTATTTT
CASSQRRWTSTDTQYF
>many|TRBJ2-7|-|TRBV6-2/TRBV6-3
TGTGCCAGCGCCGCCGGTCTATCCTACGAGCAGTACTTC
CASAAGLSYEQYF
>-|TRBJ2-4|TRBD1|TRBV5-6
TGTGCCAGCAGATCCGGGACAGGGTATGACATTCAGTACTTC
CASRSGTGYDIQYF
>-|TRBJ1-2|-|TRBV3-1
TGTGCCAGCAGCCCCTTACTCCGGGACGGAGATGGCTACACCTTC
CASSPLLRDGDGYTF
>once|TRBJ2-7|-|TRBV29-1
TGCAGCGTGGGGGGTTGGGCTGGGAACGAGCAGTACTTC
CSVGGWAGNEQYF
>-|TRBJ1-1|TRBD1|TRBV7-6
TGTGCCAGCAGACCCGGGACAGGGGACCTTGAAGCTTTCTTT
CASRPGTGDLEAFF
>few|TRBJ1-2|-|TRBV12-3/TRBV12-4
TGTGCCAGCAGTTGGGGACGGACAGGCTACACCTTC
CASSWGRTGYTF
>-|TRBJ1-1|TRBD1|TRBV4-3
TGCGCCAGCAGCCAAGACGGGGACAGGACTGAAGCTTTCTTT
CASSQDGDRTEAFF
>few|TRBJ1-4|TRBD1|TRBV6-6
TGTGCCAGCAGTTCCCCTTTGGACAGGGCTGGTGAAAAACTGTTTTTT
CASSSPLDRAGEKLFF
>many|TRBJ2-3|TRBD1|TRBV5-1
TGCGCCAGCAGCTTAAGAGGACAGGGCGATACGCAGTATTTT
CASSLRGQGDTQYF
>few|TRBJ1-4|-|TRBV7-9
TGTGCCAGCAGCTTAGGTGCAGGGGATAATGAAAAACTGTTTTTT
CASSLGAGDNEKLFF
>-|TRBJ1-4|-|TRBV4-3
TGCGCCAGCAGCCAAGTTCGGGGGGGTTTTGAAAAACTGTTTTTT
CASSQVRGGFEKLFF
>-|TRBJ2-1|TRBD2|TRBV20-1
TGCAGTGCCTCGACTAGCGGGGGGTCCCAGGGCGAGCAGTTCTTC
CSASTSGGSQGEQFF
>few|TRBJ1-5|-|TRBV7-2
TGTGCCAGCGGCTTAACAGGGACGCATCAGCCCCAGCATTTT
CASGLTGTHQPQHF
>few|TRBJ2-7|-|TRBV2
TGTGCCAGCAGTCCGCCGTTTAGGACCGAGCAGTACTTC
CASSPPFRTEQYF
>few|TRBJ1-5|-|TRBV29-1
TGCAGCGTTAGGGACACGGAGGGACAGCCCCAGCATTTT
CSVRDTEGQPQHF